Here is one TCR beta chain with its context. These data are taken from a study of T cell changes during pregnancy in multiple sclerosis. Measured with immunoSEQ multiplex PCR; TCRdb has only the in-frame clones, and not every one. This table has around 64,000 clones, approximately 91% appearing once. CDR1 is SGHKS and CDR2 is YYEKEE in the germline V gene (reference sequence). CDR3 length equals 17 residues. The junction had 11 bases not matched to a gene; V was cut back by 6 bases and J by 3 bases. The sample in question was CD4+ T cells from peripheral blood mononuclear cells, obtained after pregnancy. The chain links TRBV5-5 to TRBJ2-4; 11 bases are shared with TRBD2. The receptor comes from a female donor with multiple sclerosis, enrolled in a pregnancy study. As DNA, the CDR3 is TGTGCCAGCAAGGTACTAGCGGGAGCTGGGGGCAAAAACATTCAGTACTTC. This codes for CASKVLAGAGGKNIQYF.